A selection of T cell receptor beta chains follows, all from one sample in a study of cytomegalovirus exposure and HLA in healthy donors. Generated by immunoSEQ multiplex PCR, the TCRdb table keeps only in-frame clones and is missing some. The table has tens of thousands of clones, around 77% seen once. The sequenced sample consisted of PBMCs. The receptor set was obtained from a man in his sixties in good health and CMV-seronegative. Both conserved end residues are part of each CDR3. The order of the fields is J gene, CDR3 length, V gene, clone size, D gene, CDR3 protein, CDR3 DNA. A D gene is named only where the DNA matches it firmly. Rows give clone size only sometimes, using once, few, many, or a class for an expanded clone.

TRBJ2-5	13	TRBV7-3	NA	TRBD2	CASGLAGEETQYF	TGTGCCAGCGGACTAGCGGGAGAAGAGACCCAGTACTTC
TRBJ2-1	15	TRBV30	once	TRBD2	CAWSIGLAGINEQFF	TGTGCCTGGAGCATAGGACTAGCGGGAATAAATGAGCAGTTCTTC
TRBJ2-7	15	TRBV19	NA	TRBD2	CASSIVSSGSDEQYF	TGTGCCAGTAGTATAGTTTCTAGCGGGAGCGACGAGCAGTACTTC
TRBJ1-2	15	TRBV21-1	few	NA	CASSLPTTANYGYTF	TGTGCCAGCAGCTTACCGACGACAGCTAACTATGGCTACACCTTC
TRBJ1-1	11	TRBV29-1	NA	NA	CSVDGNTEAFF	TGCAGCGTTGACGGGAACACTGAAGCTTTCTTT
TRBJ2-7	12	TRBV29-1	NA	TRBD1	CSVHRGSYEQYF	TGCAGCGTCCACAGGGGTTCCTACGAGCAGTACTTC
TRBJ1-1	13	TRBV19	NA	TRBD1	CASKSGGNTEAFF	TGTGCCAGTAAGTCAGGGGGGAACACTGAAGCTTTCTTT
TRBJ1-2	14	TRBV6-6	NA	TRBD1	CASRGTGGADGYTF	TGTGCCAGCAGGGGGACAGGGGGAGCCGATGGCTACACCTTC
TRBJ2-7	11	TRBV30	once	NA	CAWGRSYEQYF	TGTGCCTGGGGTCGGTCCTACGAGCAGTACTTC
TRBJ2-2	15	TRBV11-2	NA	TRBD1	CASSLGTGGMGELFF	TGTGCCAGCAGCTTAGGCACAGGGGGAATGGGGGAGCTGTTTTTT
TRBJ2-3	12	TRBV7-9	NA	TRBD2	CASSREGGTQYF	TGTGCCAGCAGTCGGGAGGGCGGTACGCAGTATTTT
TRBJ2-1	15	TRBV7-9	NA	TRBD2	CASRMGLAGDNEQFF	TGTGCCAGCAGAATGGGACTAGCGGGAGACAATGAGCAGTTCTTC
TRBJ2-7	14	TRBV30	NA	NA	CAWSVSRRIGEQYF	TGTGCCTGGAGTGTATCAAGGAGGATCGGCGAGCAGTACTTC
TRBJ2-5	12	TRBV6-1	NA	NA	CASRTGQETQYF	TGTGCCAGCCGAACGGGGCAAGAGACCCAGTACTTC
TRBJ2-7	15	TRBV11-2	NA	TRBD2	CASSPASGSLNEQYF	TGTGCCAGCAGCCCCGCTAGCGGGAGTCTGAACGAGCAGTACTTC
TRBJ1-1	13	TRBV15	NA	TRBD1	CATSRRTGTGAFF	TGTGCCACCAGCAGACGCACCGGGACAGGGGCTTTCTTT
TRBJ2-2	16	TRBV4-2	NA	NA	CASSQLLRSTAGELFF	TGTGCCAGCAGCCAACTGCTCAGATCCACAGCCGGGGAGCTGTTTTTT
TRBJ2-2	15	TRBV6-4	few	TRBD2	CASSPSGENTGELFF	TGTGCCAGCAGTCCTAGCGGGGAGAACACCGGGGAGCTGTTTTTT
TRBJ2-3	16	TRBV6-6	few	TRBD2	CARSYFGGAGTDTQYF	TGTGCCCGCAGTTACTTCGGGGGGGCCGGGACAGATACGCAGTATTTT
TRBJ2-3	15	TRBV7-6	NA	NA	CASSLNPTSTDTQYF	TGTGCCAGCAGCTTAAATCCCACTAGCACAGATACGCAGTATTTT
TRBJ1-1	16	TRBV28	NA	NA	CASSSGTSPENTEAFF	TGTGCCAGCAGCTCCGGGACATCCCCTGAGAACACTGAAGCTTTCTTT
TRBJ1-1	13	TRBV7-3	NA	NA	CASSLTTDTEAFF	TGTGCCAGCAGCCTGACTACGGACACTGAAGCTTTCTTT
TRBJ2-1	19	TRBV7-3	NA	TRBD2	CASSGHPGLAGALNNEQFF	TGTGCCAGCAGCGGGCATCCGGGACTAGCGGGAGCGCTGAACAATGAGCAGTTCTTC
TRBJ1-2	16	TRBV9	NA	TRBD1	CASSVNPNRGFDGYTF	TGTGCCAGCAGCGTAAATCCCAACAGGGGGTTCGATGGCTACACCTTC
TRBJ1-1	15	TRBV11-2	NA	NA	CASSLVEGVGTEAFF	TGTGCCAGCAGCTTAGTAGAAGGGGTCGGGACTGAAGCTTTCTTT
TRBJ1-2	14	TRBV5-1	NA	TRBD1	CASRSPGTGDGYTF	TGCGCCAGCCGCTCCCCTGGGACAGGCGATGGCTACACCTTC
TRBJ2-7	15	TRBV9	few	TRBD2	CASSVGLAGIYEQYF	TGTGCCAGCAGCGTAGGACTAGCGGGAATCTACGAGCAGTACTTC
TRBJ2-1	15	TRBV19	NA	NA	CASSIDFRGPAGQFF	TGTGCCAGTAGTATAGATTTCAGGGGCCCCGCGGGGCAGTTCTTC
TRBJ1-2	15	TRBV7-2	NA	NA	CASSGRGKGNYGYTF	TGTGCCAGCAGCGGACGGGGGAAGGGTAACTATGGCTACACCTTC
TRBJ2-7	13	TRBV5-6	NA	TRBD1	CASSVDRDYEQYF	TGTGCCAGCAGCGTGGACAGGGATTACGAGCAGTACTTC
TRBJ2-3	13	TRBV30	few	NA	CAWSVTSLDTQYF	TGTGCCTGGAGTGTTACTAGCTTAGATACGCAGTATTTT
TRBJ2-4	17	TRBV19	few	NA	CASSIGGSLLAKNIQYF	TGTGCCAGTAGTATCGGAGGCAGTTTGTTAGCCAAAAACATTCAGTACTTC
TRBJ2-2	14	TRBV2	once	TRBD2	CASRQGGRTGELFF	TGTGCCAGCAGGCAGGGAGGGCGCACCGGGGAGCTGTTTTTT
TRBJ1-2	14	TRBV10-1	once	TRBD1	CASSERRDRGKRSF	TGCGCCAGCAGTGAGAGAAGGGACAGGGGGAAAAGGTCCTTC
TRBJ2-5	14	TRBV27	NA	NA	CASSQGWEEETQYF	TGTGCCAGCAGCCAGGGTTGGGAAGAAGAGACCCAGTACTTC
TRBJ2-7	14	TRBV28	NA	NA	CASSPNLRLAEQYF	TGTGCCAGCAGCCCGAACTTGAGGCTAGCGGAGCAGTACTTC